The 25 T cell receptor beta chains below all came from one sample that was sequenced in a study of regulatory T cells in long-lasting Graves disease. The time point denotes: newly diagnosed GD, antithyroid drugs for less than 3 months. Construction of the TCR library relied on RNA isolated from PBMCs. iRepertoire HTBI primers and Arm-PCR of CDR3 regions built TCR beta libraries. Via MiXCR, TCRdb re-called the multiplex PCR reads, giving one row per CDR3 protein. The sample holds a few hundred thousand distinct CDR3 sequences, roughly 14% seen once. The same specimen was also included in a second study, on T cells in Graves' hyperthyroidism and ophthalmopathy.

The specimen comprised peripheral blood mononuclear cells (PBMCs), sampled at new diagnosis, from a patient treated with antithyroid drugs. Receptors were obtained from a young man with Graves disease.

The chain combines TRBV29-1 with TRBJ2-5; D assignment may be TRBD1 or TRBD2 (5 bases each). CDR1 is SQVTM and CDR2 is ANQGSEA in the germline V gene. Trimming left V 3 bases short and J 5 bases short, with 16 bases between. The CDR3 extends over 14 amino acids. In DNA form, the CDR3 reads TGCAGCGTTGACGGGACCGGAAGCCGGGAGACCCAGTACTTC. Protein: CSVDGTGSRETQYF.

This clonotype was found a few times. The chain links TRBV13 to TRBJ2-1, with D unclear. The length of the CDR3 is 16 residues. With 3 bases removed from V and 1 base from J, the gap between germline ends came to 13 bases. Germline loops: CDR1 PRHDT, CDR2 FYEKMQ (reference sequence). The CDR3 here is CASSFLTDPSYNEQFF. The CDR3 DNA follows: TGTGCCAGCAGCTTTCTTACGGACCCTTCCTACAATGAGCAGTTCTTC.

This clonotype was recorded many times. The J gene is TRBJ2-1, the V gene TRBV7-3; 7 bases fit TRBD2. Trimming cost V 5 bases and J 7 bases; bases outside gene matches: 5. The germline gives CDR1 SGHTA, CDR2 FQGTGA. The CDR3 sequence is 13 residues long. The CDR3 sequence: CASSRWGGNEQFF. The CDR3 nucleotides read TGTGCCAGCAGCCGTTGGGGGGGGAATGAGCAGTTCTTC.

At least ten counts were recorded for this clonotype. V and J are TRBV2 and TRBJ2-2, with no clear D. Germline CDR1 reads SNHLY; CDR2 reads FYNNEI. V was trimmed by 4 bases and J by 8 bases, leaving 14 bases between them. This CDR3 comprises 14 residues. The CDR3 DNA sequence: TGTGCCAGCAGTGGGGTATGGAGCCGGGGGGAGCTGTTTTTT. Translation gives CASSGVWSRGELFF.

This clonotype has ten or more counts. This chain joins TRBV7-3 and TRBJ2-5; D is possibly TRBD1 (5 bases). The CDR3 loop spans 14 amino acids. CDR1 is SGHTA, CDR2 FQGTGA, per germline. Deletions cut 5 bases from V and 5 bases from J, with 15 bases between. CDR3 sequence reads: CASSQWGSAETQYF. The CDR3 DNA is TGTGCCAGCAGCCAATGGGGCAGCGCGGAGACCCAGTACTTC.

This clonotype was seen at least ten times. The rearrangement uses TRBV29-1 and TRBJ2-5, with 9 positions matching TRBD1. Losses at the gene ends were 3 bases for V and 2 bases for J; bases not matched to a gene: 1. Germline V CDR1 and CDR2: SQVTM, ANQGSEA. The CDR3 loop spans 13 amino acids. The CDR3 nucleotides read TGCAGCGTTGATGGACAGGGGCAAGAGACCCAGTACTTC. Amino acid sequence: CSVDGQGQETQYF.

Many counts were recorded for this clonotype. V and J are TRBV13 and TRBJ2-3; 12 bases line up with TRBD2. Per germline, CDR1 PRHDT and CDR2 FYEKMQ (reference sequence). The CDR3 is 15 residues long. J gave up 4 bases and V 5 bases, and 4 bases lay outside the gene matches. The CDR3 is CASSPTSGRPDTQYF. CDR3 in DNA: TGTGCCAGCAGCCCGACTAGCGGGAGACCAGATACGCAGTATTTT.

Ten or more counts support this clonotype. The chain has TRBV6-1 and TRBJ2-3; 10 bases are a match to TRBD2. This CDR3 region has 17 residues. V gave up 8 bases and J gave up 3 bases; unmatched junction bases: 14. Germline V CDR1 and CDR2: MNHNS, SASEGT. The CDR3 DNA reads TGTGCCAGCGCTCCTAGCGGGAGTTCAGCCGGAACAGATACGCAGTATTTT. This translates into CASAPSGSSAGTDTQYF.

This clonotype showed up just a few times. The rearrangement uses TRBV6-5 and TRBJ2-1, with 9 bases fitting TRBD1. Losses at the gene ends were 4 bases for V and 8 bases for J; bases not matched to a gene: 12. Germline CDR1 and CDR2: MNHEY and SVGAGI. The CDR3 is 16 residues long. The CDR3 DNA reads TGTGCCAGCAGTTCCCATCCGGGACAGGGTAATGATGAGCAGTTCTTC. It specifies CASSSHPGQGNDEQFF.

This clonotype was counted many times. Here the CDR3 reads CSVESGAKNIQYF. The CDR3 bases are TGCAGCGTTGAGTCGGGGGCCAAAAACATTCAGTACTTC. The chain recombines TRBV29-1 with TRBJ2-4, with D possibly being TRBD2 (5 bases). In germline, CDR1 is SQVTM, CDR2 ANQGSEA. The CDR3 has 13 residues. V shed 3 bases and J shed 1 base, with 7 bases lying between them.

As regards this clonotype: This may stem from a read error, because a much larger clone lies one nucleotide away. The V and J genes are TRBV7-9 and TRBJ2-3; the D is unclear. The germline gives CDR1 SEHNR, CDR2 FQNEAQ (reference sequence). CDR3 size: 14 residues. Trimming left V 3 bases short and J 3 bases short, with 10 bases between. The chain's CDR3 is CASSFNARTDTQYF. For the CDR3, the DNA is TGTGCCAGCAGCTTTAACGCGCGTACAGATACGCAGTATTTT.

The rearrangement uses TRBV12-5 and TRBJ2-7, with a tentative D call TRBD2 (6 bases). Germline V gene data show CDR1 as LGHNT and CDR2 as FRNRAP. The length of the CDR3 is 15 residues. With 0 bases removed from V and 0 bases from J, the gap between germline ends came to 9 bases. As DNA, the CDR3 is TGTGCTAGTGGTTTGGTGCTGGGGGGCTCCTACGAGCAGTACTTC. The encoded protein is CASGLVLGGSYEQYF.

Note on this clonotype: A far larger clone lies a single base away; this is likely a read error. The CDR3 ends on some other residue instead of the conserved phenylalanine or tryptophan, so this is likely a read error. The chain joins TRBV20-1 to TRBJ2-7, with D perhaps matching TRBD1 (5 bases). The CDR3 is 13 residues long. The germline V gene has CDR1 DFQATT and CDR2 SNEGSKA (reference sequence). CDR3 in DNA: TGCAGCGTTGAAGGGGCAGGTCTGGGCGAGCAGTACCTC. Amino acid sequence: CSVEGAGLGEQYL.

This clonotype was counted a few times. The chain combines TRBV5-1 with TRBJ1-1, with a possible D match to TRBD1 (5 bases). The CDR3 covers 14 residues. V lost 2 bases, J lost 5 bases, and 13 bases lay in between. The V gene's germline CDR1 is SGHRS and CDR2 YFSETQ. CDR3 DNA: TGCGCCAGCAGCTTCACGAGGGGAGGGACTGAAGCTTTCTTT. The encoded protein is CASSFTRGGTEAFF.

V gene TRBV6-2 or TRBV6-3 combines with J gene TRBJ2-1, with 10 bases lining up with TRBD1. The CDR3 length is 15 residues. CDR1 and CDR2 (germline): MNHEY, SVGEGT. The junction had 9 bases not matched to a gene; V was cut back by 6 bases and J by 7 bases. The CDR3: CASSYGQGDRNEQFF. The CDR3 nucleotides are TGTGCCAGCAGCTACGGACAGGGGGATAGGAATGAGCAGTTCTTC.

CDR3 DNA: TGTGCCAGCAGCGGGAACTCCGCGGTAAGGGACACTGAAGCTTTCTTT. Translating it yields CASSGNSAVRDTEAFF. The chain has TRBV9 and TRBJ1-1; no clear D. The germline V and J ends were trimmed by 3 bases and 3 bases, with 18 bases remaining between them. Germline lookup yields CDR1 SGDLS and CDR2 YYNGEE. The CDR3 is 16 residues long.

This clonotype appeared a few times. The V call is TRBV7-9, the J call TRBJ2-3; tentative D call: TRBD2 (6 bases). With 6 bases removed from V and 1 base from J, the gap between germline ends came to 17 bases. The germline V gene encodes CDR1 SEHNR and CDR2 FQNEAQ (reference sequence). There are 16 residues in the CDR3. The CDR3 DNA reads TGTGCCAGCAGGGGAGTCCGGGACTGGGGCACAGATACGCAGTATTTT. Translated, it gives CASRGVRDWGTDTQYF. Complete variable domain (other parts from reference TRBV7-9 and TRBJ2-3): DTGVSQNPRHKITKRGQNVTFRCDPISEHNRLYWYRQTLGQGPEFLTYFQNEAQLEKSRLLSDRFSAERPKGSFSTLEIQRTEQGDSAMYLCASRGVRDWGTDTQYFGPGTRLTVL.

The chain recombines TRBV6-2 or TRBV6-3 with TRBJ1-6; unclear D gene. The CDR3 has 20 amino acids. V dropped 0 bases and J dropped 7 bases, with 25 bases sitting between them. In germline, CDR1 is MNHEY, CDR2 SVGEGT. DNA of the CDR3: TGTGCCAGCAGTTACTCGATTTTCGTCGGGGTCTCAGCGAAAAATTCACCCCTCCACTTT. Translation gives CASSYSIFVGVSAKNSPLHF.

The sample holds a few counts of this clonotype. The chain links TRBV6-1 to TRBJ2-7; 10 bases map to TRBD1. CDR3 length equals 15 residues. The germline V gene has CDR1 MNHNS and CDR2 SASEGT. With V trimmed by 2 bases and J by 5 bases, 6 bases remained unmatched. The DNA of the CDR3 is TGTGCCAGCAGTGAATCGGGACAGGGGTTCGACGAGCAGTACTTC. Protein: CASSESGQGFDEQYF.

This clonotype appeared many times. This chain joins TRBV27 and TRBJ2-5; D gene ambiguous. The germline gives CDR1 MNHEY, CDR2 SMNVEV (reference sequence). V was pared by 6 bases and J by 7 bases, with 15 bases between. There are 13 residues in the CDR3. CDR3 in amino acids: CASSPAQWGTQYF. CDR3 DNA sequence: TGTGCCAGCAGCCCTGCCCAGTGGGGGACCCAGTACTTC.

This clonotype appeared a few times. V and J are TRBV18 and TRBJ2-1; perhaps TRBD1 as D (5 bases). CDR1 KGHSH and CDR2 LQKENI come from the germline V gene. The V and J ends lost 3 bases and 10 bases respectively, with 19 bases between them. CDR3 length equals 15 residues. Here the CDR3 DNA reads TGTGCCAGCTCACCGCAGGAAGCAGGGAACGGGGAGCAGTTCTTC. It codes for CASSPQEAGNGEQFF.

The rearrangement joins TRBV10-3 to TRBJ2-3; unclear D gene. In germline, CDR1 is ENHRY, CDR2 SYGVKD. This CDR3 is built from 10 residues. Trimming shortened V by 6 bases and J by 8 bases, and 6 bases separated the two germline ends. The CDR3 DNA sequence: TGTGCCATCAGGATAGGTACGCAGTATTTT. It is translated as CAIRIGTQYF.

This chain uses TRBV27 with TRBJ2-1, with 7 positions matching TRBD2. The CDR3 has 14 residues. Per the germline V gene, CDR1 is MNHEY and CDR2 is SMNVEV (reference sequence). Germline trimming cut 1 base from V and 9 bases from J; bases unmatched to any gene: 6. The CDR3 coding sequence is TGTGCCAGCAGTTTATTGGGGGGGGGGGGTGAGCAGTTCTTC. The encoded protein is CASSLLGGGGEQFF.

This clonotype has ten or more counts. V gene TRBV5-5 combines with J gene TRBJ2-1; perhaps TRBD1 as D (5 bases). Germline V gene data show CDR1 as SGHKS and CDR2 as YYEKEE (reference sequence). The CDR3 runs to 14 residues. Trimming removed 0 bases at V and 4 bases at J, with 8 bases between. This chain's CDR3 is CASSLGRAYNEQFF. CDR3 nucleotide sequence: TGTGCCAGCAGCTTGGGCAGGGCTTACAATGAGCAGTTCTTC.

As to this clonotype: A single base separates this from a much larger clone, so it may be a read error. This sequence joins TRBV30 and TRBJ1-1; unclear D gene. This CDR3 contains 16 residues. CDR1 is GTSNPN, CDR2 SVGIG, per germline (reference sequence). DNA of the CDR3: TGTGCCTGGAAAGGTGCGGGGATCCACATGAACAATGAAGCTTTCTTT. It yields the protein CAWKGAGIHMNNEAFF.